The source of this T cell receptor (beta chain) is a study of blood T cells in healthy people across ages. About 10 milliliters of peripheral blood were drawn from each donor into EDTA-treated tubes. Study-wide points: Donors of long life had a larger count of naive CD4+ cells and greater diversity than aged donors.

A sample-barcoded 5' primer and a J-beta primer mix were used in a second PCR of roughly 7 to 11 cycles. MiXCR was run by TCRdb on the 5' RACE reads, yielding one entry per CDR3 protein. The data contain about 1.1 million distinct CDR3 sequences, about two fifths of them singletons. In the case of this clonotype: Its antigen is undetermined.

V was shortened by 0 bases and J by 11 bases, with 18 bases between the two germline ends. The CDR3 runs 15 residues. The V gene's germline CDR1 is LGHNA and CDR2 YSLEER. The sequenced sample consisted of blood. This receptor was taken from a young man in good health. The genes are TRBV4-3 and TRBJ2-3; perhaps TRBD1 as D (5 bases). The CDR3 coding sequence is TGCGCCAGCAGCCAAGATGGGGCCAGGCCCATTGAGCAGTATTTT. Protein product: CASSQDGARPIEQYF.